The TCR beta chain described here comes from a study of cytomegalovirus exposure and HLA in healthy donors. Study in general: The approximately 130 validation repertoires matched the 600 to 700 first-cohort repertoires in platform, a later analysis reported.

Study-wide results and caveats: A few chains tied to CMV proved CMV antigen-specific in vitro. Accounts indicate the classifier identified cytomegalovirus status with strong specificity and sensitivity. Altogether, 160 or so TCR beta chains were recorded as cytomegalovirus-associated.

Libraries were prepared by immunoSEQ multiplex PCR; TCRdb keeps only in-frame clonotypes and omits some of them. The sample has a few hundred thousand clones; 88% are singletons. A note on this clone: Its cognate antigen is unknown.

This TCR derives from a woman aged 18-35 years in good health and CMV-seronegative. The source material was PBMCs.

CDR3 sequence (DNA): TGTGCCAGCAGCACAACGGGTCGCCAAGAGACCCAGTACTTC. This encodes CASSTTGRQETQYF. J is TRBJ2-5 and V is TRBV7-9, with D uncertain. Trimming removed 5 bases at V and 1 base at J, with 11 bases between. The CDR3 spans 14 residues. Germline CDR1 reads SEHNR; CDR2 reads FQNEAQ (reference sequence). Full variable domain (missing parts from reference TRBV7-9 and TRBJ2-5): DTGVSQNPRHKITKRGQNVTFRCDPISEHNRLYWYRQTLGQGPEFLTYFQNEAQLEKSRLLSDRFSAERPKGSFSTLEIQRTEQGDSAMYLCASSTTGRQETQYFGPGTRLLVL.